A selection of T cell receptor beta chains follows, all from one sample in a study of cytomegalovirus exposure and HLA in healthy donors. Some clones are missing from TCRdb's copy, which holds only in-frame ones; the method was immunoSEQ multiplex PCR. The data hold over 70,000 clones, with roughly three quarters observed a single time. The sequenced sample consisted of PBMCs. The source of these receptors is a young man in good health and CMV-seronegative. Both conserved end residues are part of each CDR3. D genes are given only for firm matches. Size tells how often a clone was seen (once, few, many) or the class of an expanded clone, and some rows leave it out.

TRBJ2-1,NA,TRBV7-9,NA,CASSFFPSPGTDNEQFF,TGTGCCAGCAGCTTTTTTCCATCGCCCGGGACTGACAATGAGCAGTTCTTC
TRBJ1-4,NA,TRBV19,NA,CASKQEKLFF,TGTGCCAGTAAACAGGAAAAACTGTTTTTT
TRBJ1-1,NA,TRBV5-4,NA,CASSQVRGTEAFF,TGTGCCAGCAGCCAAGTCCGGGGCACTGAAGCTTTCTTT
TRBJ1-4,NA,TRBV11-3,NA,CASSLDPGQINEKLFF,TGTGCCAGCAGCTTAGATCCGGGACAAATAAATGAAAAACTGTTTTTT
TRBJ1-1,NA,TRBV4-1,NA,CASSQRTDEWAFF,TGCGCCAGCAGCCAAAGGACTGATGAATGGGCTTTCTTT
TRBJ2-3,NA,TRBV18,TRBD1,CASSPQDRGTDTQYF,TGTGCCAGCTCCCCTCAAGACAGGGGGACAGATACGCAGTATTTT
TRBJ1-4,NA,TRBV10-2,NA,CASSVNRRGEEKLFF,TGCGCCAGCAGTGTGAATAGGAGGGGCGAGGAAAAACTGTTTTTT
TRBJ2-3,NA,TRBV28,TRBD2,CARRGREGWADTQYF,TGTGCCAGGAGAGGCCGGGAGGGTTGGGCAGATACGCAGTATTTT
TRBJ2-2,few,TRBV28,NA,CASSFGTPGTGELFF,TGTGCCAGCAGTTTCGGGACTCCGGGCACCGGGGAGCTGTTTTTT
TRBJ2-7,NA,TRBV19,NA,CASSKTRRSYEQYF,TGTGCCAGTAGTAAGACTAGGAGGTCCTACGAGCAGTACTTC
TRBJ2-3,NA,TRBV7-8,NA,CASSFQGLGTDTQYF,TGTGCCAGCAGTTTTCAGGGGTTGGGGACAGATACGCAGTATTTT
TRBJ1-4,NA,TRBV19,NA,CASSIGAATNEKLFF,TGTGCCAGTAGTATAGGAGCCGCAACTAATGAAAAACTGTTTTTT
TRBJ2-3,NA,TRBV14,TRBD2,CASSQLAGVPDTQYF,TGTGCCAGCAGCCAACTAGCGGGGGTGCCAGATACGCAGTATTTT
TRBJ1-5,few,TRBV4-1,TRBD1,CASSQQRWGTGGQYQPQHF,TGCGCCAGCAGCCAGCAAAGATGGGGGACAGGGGGCCAGTATCAGCCCCAGCATTTT
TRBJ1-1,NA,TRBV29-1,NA,CSATGGYTEAFF,TGCAGCGCCACTGGGGGGTACACTGAAGCTTTCTTT
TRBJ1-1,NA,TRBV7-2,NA,CASSANPYFTGRNTEAFF,TGTGCCAGCAGCGCAAATCCCTACTTCACCGGGAGGAACACTGAAGCTTTCTTT
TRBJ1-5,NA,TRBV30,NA,CAWSVEGIQPQHF,TGTGCCTGGAGTGTCGAGGGCATTCAGCCCCAGCATTTT
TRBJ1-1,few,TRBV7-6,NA,CASSPLGWPGNTEAFF,TGTGCCAGCAGCCCACTAGGGTGGCCCGGGAACACTGAAGCTTTCTTT
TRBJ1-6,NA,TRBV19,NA,CASSIGGANVSPLHF,TGTGCCAGTAGTATTGGCGGGGCTAATGTCTCACCCCTCCACTTT
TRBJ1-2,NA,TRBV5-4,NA,CASSPNTGGGGYTF,TGTGCCAGCAGCCCCAATACGGGAGGAGGTGGCTACACCTTC
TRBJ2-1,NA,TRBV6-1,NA,CASSGHAALSYNEQFF,TGTGCCAGCAGTGGCCATGCGGCCCTTTCCTACAATGAGCAGTTCTTC
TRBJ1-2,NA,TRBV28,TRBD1,CASSLGGQGDGYTF,TGTGCCAGCAGTTTAGGGGGACAGGGGGATGGCTACACCTTC
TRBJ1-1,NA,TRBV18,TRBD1,CASSDRAQEYTEAFF,TGTGCCAGTTCAGACAGGGCGCAAGAGTACACTGAAGCTTTCTTT
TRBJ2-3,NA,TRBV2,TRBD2,CASSVRGLAGERSDTQYF,TGTGCCAGCAGTGTAAGGGGGCTAGCGGGAGAACGGTCAGATACGCAGTATTTT
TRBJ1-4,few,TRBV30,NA,CAWNGGSGEKLFF,TGTGCCTGGAATGGGGGCTCGGGGGAAAAACTGTTTTTT
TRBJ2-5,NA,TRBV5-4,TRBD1,CASSSGQGSGEYQETQYF,TGTGCCAGCAGCTCGGGACAGGGGAGTGGAGAGTACCAAGAGACCCAGTACTTC
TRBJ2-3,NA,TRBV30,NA,CARESTDTQYF,TGTGCCAGGGAGAGCACAGATACGCAGTATTTT
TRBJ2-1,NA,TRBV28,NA,CASTHRGGNEQFF,TGTGCCAGCACCCACAGGGGAGGAAATGAGCAGTTCTTC
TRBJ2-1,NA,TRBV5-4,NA,CASSLGGAYNEQFF,TGTGCCAGCAGCTTGGGAGGAGCTTACAATGAGCAGTTCTTC
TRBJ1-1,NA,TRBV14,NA,CASSPRRGAEAFF,TGCGCCAGCAGCCCGCGTCGGGGTGCTGAAGCTTTCTTT
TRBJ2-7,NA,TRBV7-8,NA,CASRYLPPGEQYF,TGTGCCAGCAGGTACCTCCCCCCGGGCGAGCAGTACTTC
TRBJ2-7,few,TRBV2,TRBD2,CASSELGGVPVGYF,TGTGCCAGCAGTGAATTGGGGGGGGTCCCTGTGGGGTACTTC
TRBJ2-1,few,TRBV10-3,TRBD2,CAISVLADQSYNEQFF,TGTGCCATCTCGGTCCTAGCGGACCAGTCCTACAATGAGCAGTTCTTC
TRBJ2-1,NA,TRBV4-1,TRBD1,CASSQEGWGTGASYNEQFF,TGCGCCAGCAGCCAAGAGGGGTGGGGGACAGGAGCCTCCTACAATGAGCAGTTCTTC
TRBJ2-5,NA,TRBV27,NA,CASSLSETRPETQYF,TGTGCCAGCAGTTTATCTGAGACTCGCCCGGAGACCCAGTACTTC
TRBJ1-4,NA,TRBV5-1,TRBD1,CASSQNRGPTTNEKLFF,TGCGCCAGCAGCCAAAACAGGGGGCCCACAACTAATGAAAAACTGTTTTTT
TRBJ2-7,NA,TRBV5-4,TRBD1,CASNRQVGTGEYEQYF,TGTGCCAGCAACCGCCAGGTGGGGACAGGGGAGTACGAGCAGTACTTC
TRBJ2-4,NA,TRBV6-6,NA,CASSYSQGWDIQYF,TGTGCCAGCAGTTACTCCCAGGGATGGGACATTCAGTACTTC
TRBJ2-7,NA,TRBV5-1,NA,CASSVTAGSYEQYF,TGCGCCAGCAGCGTAACAGCGGGCTCCTACGAGCAGTACTTC
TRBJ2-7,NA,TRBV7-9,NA,CSSSLQGFGTYEQYF,TGTTCCAGCAGTCTTCAGGGGTTTGGGACCTACGAGCAGTACTTC
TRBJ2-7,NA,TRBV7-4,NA,CASSLNPREVGYEQYF,TGTGCCAGCAGCTTAAATCCCAGGGAGGTGGGCTACGAGCAGTACTTC
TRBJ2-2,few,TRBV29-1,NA,CSSRRLDTGELFF,TGCAGCAGCAGGCGTTTAGACACCGGGGAGCTGTTTTTT
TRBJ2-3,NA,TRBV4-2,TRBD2,CASSPRLTSGDTDTQYF,TGTGCCAGCAGCCCCCGACTTACTAGCGGGGATACAGATACGCAGTATTTT
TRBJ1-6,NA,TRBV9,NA,CASSVGDLSATPLHF,TGTGCCAGCAGCGTAGGGGACTTGTCAGCTACACCCCTCCACTTT
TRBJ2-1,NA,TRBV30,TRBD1,CAWSVWDRAGNEQFF,TGTGCCTGGAGTGTTTGGGACAGGGCGGGGAATGAGCAGTTCTTC
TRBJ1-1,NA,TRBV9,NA,CASSAGQMKTEAFF,TGTGCCAGCAGCGCAGGACAAATGAAGACTGAAGCTTTCTTT